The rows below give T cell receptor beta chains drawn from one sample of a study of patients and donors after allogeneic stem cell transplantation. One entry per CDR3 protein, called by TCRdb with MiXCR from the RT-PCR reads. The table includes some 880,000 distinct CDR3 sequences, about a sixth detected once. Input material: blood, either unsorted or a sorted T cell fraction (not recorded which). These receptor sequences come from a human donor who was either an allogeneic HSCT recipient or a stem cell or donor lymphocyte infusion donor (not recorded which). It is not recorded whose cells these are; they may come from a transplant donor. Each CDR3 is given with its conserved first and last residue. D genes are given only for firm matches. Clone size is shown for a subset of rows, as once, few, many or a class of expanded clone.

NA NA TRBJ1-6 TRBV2 TGTGCCAGCAGTGAAGGGGGTAAAGATTCACCCCTCCACTTT CASSEGGKDSPLHF
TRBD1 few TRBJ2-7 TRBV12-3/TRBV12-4 TGTGCCAGCAGTTCTTCCCCCGGACAGGAGACCTACGAGCAGTACTTC CASSSSPGQETYEQYF
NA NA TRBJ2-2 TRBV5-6 TGTGCCAGCAGCTTGGGCGTCCGATTGAACACCGGGGAGCTGTTTTTT CASSLGVRLNTGELFF
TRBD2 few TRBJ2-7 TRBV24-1 TGTGCCACCCGCGGGACTAGCGCCGAGCAGTACTTC CATRGTSAEQYF
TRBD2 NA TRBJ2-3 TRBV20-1 TGCAGTGCAACCGGAACTAGCGGGAGGGCCCCAGATACGCAGTATTTT CSATGTSGRAPDTQYF
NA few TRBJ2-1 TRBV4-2 TGTGCCAGCAGCCTAATTCAAGTTGGTGCTAGCGATAATGAGCAGTTCTTC CASSLIQVGASDNEQFF
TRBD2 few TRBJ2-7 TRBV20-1 TGCAGTGCTAGAGAGATAGGGACTAGCGGGGGGAGCTCCTACGAGCAGTACTTC CSAREIGTSGGSSYEQYF
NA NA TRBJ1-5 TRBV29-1 TGCAGCGTTGGAGAGAGGAGCAATCAGCCCCAGCATTTT CSVGERSNQPQHF
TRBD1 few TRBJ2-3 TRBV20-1 TGCAGTGCTAGACGTGGGACAGGGGGCGTAGATACGCAGTATTTT CSARRGTGGVDTQYF
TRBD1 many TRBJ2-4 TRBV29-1 TGCAGCGTTGAGCCGGGACAGGGGGCCAAAAACATTCAGTACTTC CSVEPGQGAKNIQYF
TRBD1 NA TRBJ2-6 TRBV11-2 TGTGCCAGCAGCTTATACGGGACAGAATTCTCTGGGGCCAACGTCCTGACTTTC CASSLYGTEFSGANVLTF
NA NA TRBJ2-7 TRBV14 TGTGCCAGCAGCCAACACAACGGGGCCTCCTTATCCTACGAGCAGTACTTC CASSQHNGASLSYEQYF
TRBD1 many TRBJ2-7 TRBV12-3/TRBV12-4 TGTGCCAGCAGTTTAGCGAGGGGACAGGGCTACGAGCAGTACTTC CASSLARGQGYEQYF